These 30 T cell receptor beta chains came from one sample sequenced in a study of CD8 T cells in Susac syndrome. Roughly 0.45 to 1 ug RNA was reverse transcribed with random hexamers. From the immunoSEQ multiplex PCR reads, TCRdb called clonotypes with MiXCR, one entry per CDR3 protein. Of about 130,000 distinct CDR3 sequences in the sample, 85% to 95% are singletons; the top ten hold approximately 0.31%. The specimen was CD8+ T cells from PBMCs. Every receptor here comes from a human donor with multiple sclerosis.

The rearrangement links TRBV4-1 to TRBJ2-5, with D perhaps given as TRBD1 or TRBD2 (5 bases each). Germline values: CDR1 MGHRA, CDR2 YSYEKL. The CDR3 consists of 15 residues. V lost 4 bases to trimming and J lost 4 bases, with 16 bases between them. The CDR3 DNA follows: TGCGCCAGCAGCCCCCAAACTAGGGGCGTAGAGACCCAGTACTTC. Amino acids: CASSPQTRGVETQYF.

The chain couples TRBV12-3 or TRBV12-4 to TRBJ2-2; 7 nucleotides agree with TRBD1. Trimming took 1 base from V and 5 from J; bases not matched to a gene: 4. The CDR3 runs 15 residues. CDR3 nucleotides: TGTGCCAGCAGTTTAGTGACAGGGTGGACCGGGGAGCTGTTTTTT. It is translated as CASSLVTGWTGELFF.

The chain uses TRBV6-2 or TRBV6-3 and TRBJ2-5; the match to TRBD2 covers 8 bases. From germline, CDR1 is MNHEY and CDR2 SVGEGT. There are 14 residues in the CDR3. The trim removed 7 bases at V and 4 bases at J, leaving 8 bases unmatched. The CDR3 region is CASTLGLAGETQYF. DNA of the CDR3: TGTGCCAGCACCCTTGGACTAGCAGGAGAGACCCAGTACTTC.

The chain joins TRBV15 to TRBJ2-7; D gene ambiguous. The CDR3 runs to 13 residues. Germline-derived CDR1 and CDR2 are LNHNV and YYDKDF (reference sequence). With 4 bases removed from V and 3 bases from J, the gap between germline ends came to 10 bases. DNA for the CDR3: TGTGCCACCAGCACTCGGACGGGCTACGAGCAGTACTTC. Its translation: CATSTRTGYEQYF.

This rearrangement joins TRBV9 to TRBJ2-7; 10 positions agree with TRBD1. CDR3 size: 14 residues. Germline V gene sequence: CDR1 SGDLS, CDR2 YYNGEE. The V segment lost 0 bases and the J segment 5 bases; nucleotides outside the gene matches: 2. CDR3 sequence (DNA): TGTGCCAGCAGCGTAGGACAGGGGGCTGACGAGCAGTACTTC. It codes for CASSVGQGADEQYF.

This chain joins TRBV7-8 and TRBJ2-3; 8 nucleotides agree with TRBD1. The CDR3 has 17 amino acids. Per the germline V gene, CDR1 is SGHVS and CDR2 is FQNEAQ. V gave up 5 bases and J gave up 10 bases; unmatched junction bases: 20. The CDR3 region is CASSPTDRAPRGGAQYF. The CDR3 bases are TGTGCCAGCAGCCCGACGGACAGGGCCCCCCGAGGCGGGGCGCAGTATTTT.

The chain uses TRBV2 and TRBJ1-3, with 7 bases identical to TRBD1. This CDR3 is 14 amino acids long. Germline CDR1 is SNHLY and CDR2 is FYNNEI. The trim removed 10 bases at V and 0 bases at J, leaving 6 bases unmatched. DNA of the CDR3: TGTGCCATCCGGGACAGTAACTCTGGAAACACCATATATTTT. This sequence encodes CAIRDSNSGNTIYF.

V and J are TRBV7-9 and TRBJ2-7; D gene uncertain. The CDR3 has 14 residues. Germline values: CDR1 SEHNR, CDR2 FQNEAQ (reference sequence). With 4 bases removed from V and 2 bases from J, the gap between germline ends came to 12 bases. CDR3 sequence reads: CASSSKKATYEQYF. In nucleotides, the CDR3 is TGTGCCAGCAGCTCGAAAAAAGCCACCTACGAGCAGTACTTC.

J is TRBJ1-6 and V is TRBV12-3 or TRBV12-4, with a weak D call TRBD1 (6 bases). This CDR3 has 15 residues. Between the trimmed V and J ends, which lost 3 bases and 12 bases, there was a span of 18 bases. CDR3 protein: CASSLGAGGIVPLHF. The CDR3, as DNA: TGTGCCAGCAGTTTGGGGGCCGGGGGCATTGTACCCCTCCACTTT.

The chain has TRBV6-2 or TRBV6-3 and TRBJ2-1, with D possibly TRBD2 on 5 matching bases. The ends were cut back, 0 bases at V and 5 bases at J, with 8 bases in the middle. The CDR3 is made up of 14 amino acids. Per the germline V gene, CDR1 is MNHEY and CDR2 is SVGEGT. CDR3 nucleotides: TGTGCCAGCAGTTACTCGACGGGAAACAATGAGCAGTTCTTC. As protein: CASSYSTGNNEQFF.

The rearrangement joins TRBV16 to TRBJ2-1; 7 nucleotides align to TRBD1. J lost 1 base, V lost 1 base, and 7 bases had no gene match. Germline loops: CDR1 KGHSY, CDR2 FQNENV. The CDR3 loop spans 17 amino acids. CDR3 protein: CASSQYRDSRSYNEQFF. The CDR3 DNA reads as TGTGCCAGCAGCCAATATAGGGACAGCAGATCCTACAATGAGCAGTTCTTC.

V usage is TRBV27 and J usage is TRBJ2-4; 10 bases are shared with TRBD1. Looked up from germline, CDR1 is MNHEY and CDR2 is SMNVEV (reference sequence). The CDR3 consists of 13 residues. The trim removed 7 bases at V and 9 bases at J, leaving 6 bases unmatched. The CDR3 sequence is CASKTGGAGIQYF. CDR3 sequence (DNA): TGTGCCAGCAAGACAGGGGGCGCGGGCATTCAGTACTTC.

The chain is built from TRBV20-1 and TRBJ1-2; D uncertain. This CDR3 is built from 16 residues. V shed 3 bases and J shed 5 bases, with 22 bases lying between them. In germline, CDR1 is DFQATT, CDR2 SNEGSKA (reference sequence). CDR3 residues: CSASVDLFDREYGYTF. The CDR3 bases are TGCAGTGCTAGTGTGGATCTTTTTGATCGCGAGTATGGCTACACCTTC.

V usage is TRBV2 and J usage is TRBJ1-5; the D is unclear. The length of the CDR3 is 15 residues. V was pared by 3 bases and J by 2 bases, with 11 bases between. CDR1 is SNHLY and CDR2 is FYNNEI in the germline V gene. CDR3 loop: CASSEFQGRNQPQHF. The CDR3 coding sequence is TGTGCCAGCAGTGAGTTTCAAGGCCGCAATCAGCCCCAGCATTTT.

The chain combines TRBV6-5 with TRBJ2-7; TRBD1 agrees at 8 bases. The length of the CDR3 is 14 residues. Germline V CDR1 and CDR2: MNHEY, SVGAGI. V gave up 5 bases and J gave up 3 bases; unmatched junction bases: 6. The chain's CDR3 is CASSRRQGIYEQYV. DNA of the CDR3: TGTGCCAGCAGTCGTCGACAGGGGATCTACGAGCAGTACGTC.

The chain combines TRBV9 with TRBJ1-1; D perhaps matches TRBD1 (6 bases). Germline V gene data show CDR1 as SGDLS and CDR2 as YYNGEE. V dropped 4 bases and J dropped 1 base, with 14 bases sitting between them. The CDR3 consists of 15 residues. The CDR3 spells CASSSEGGGNTEAFF. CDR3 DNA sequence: TGTGCCAGCAGCTCCGAAGGAGGGGGGAACACTGAAGCTTTCTTT.

CDR3 sequence reads: CASSLTGRSVNEQFF. The CDR3 DNA follows: TGTGCCAGCAGCCTCACCGGCCGGAGTGTCAATGAGCAGTTCTTC. The chain recombines TRBV11-2 with TRBJ2-1; unclear D gene. Germline V gives CDR1 SGHAT, CDR2 FQNNGV. V gave up 5 bases and J gave up 6 bases, with 17 bases separating them. This CDR3 is built from 15 residues. The full variable domain, with the rest looked up from reference TRBV11-2 and TRBJ2-1, is EAGVAQSPRYKIIEKRQSVAFWCNPISGHATLYWYQQILGQGPKLLIQFQNNGVVDDSQLPKDRFSAERLKGVDSTLKIQPAKLEDSAVYLCASSLTGRSVNEQFFGPGTRLTVL.

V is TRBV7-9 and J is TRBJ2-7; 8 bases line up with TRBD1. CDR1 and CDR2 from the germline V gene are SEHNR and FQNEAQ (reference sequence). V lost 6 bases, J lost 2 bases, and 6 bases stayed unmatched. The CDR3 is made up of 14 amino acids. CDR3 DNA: TGTGCCAGCAGGGGGACAGGAAGAACCTACGAGCAGTACTTC. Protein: CASRGTGRTYEQYF.

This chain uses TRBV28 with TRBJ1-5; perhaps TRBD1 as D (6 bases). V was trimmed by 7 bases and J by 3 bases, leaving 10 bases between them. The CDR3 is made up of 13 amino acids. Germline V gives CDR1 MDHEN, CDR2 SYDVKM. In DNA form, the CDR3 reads TGTGCCAGCATGCACAGGGACAATCAGCCCCAGCATTTT. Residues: CASMHRDNQPQHF.

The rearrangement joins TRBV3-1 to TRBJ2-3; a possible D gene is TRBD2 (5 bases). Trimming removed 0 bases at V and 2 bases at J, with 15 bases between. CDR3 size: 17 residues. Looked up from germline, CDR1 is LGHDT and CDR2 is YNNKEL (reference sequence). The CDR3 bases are TGTGCCAGCAGCCAAGAGTACCGGCTGGAGGACACAGATACGCAGTATTTT. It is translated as CASSQEYRLEDTDTQYF.

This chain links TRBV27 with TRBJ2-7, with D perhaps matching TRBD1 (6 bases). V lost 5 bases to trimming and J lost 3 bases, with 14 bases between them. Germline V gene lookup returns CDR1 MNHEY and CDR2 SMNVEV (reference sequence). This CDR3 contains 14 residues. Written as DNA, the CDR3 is TGTGCCAGCAGTGACAGGAATAGGGTCTACGAGCAGTACTTC. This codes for CASSDRNRVYEQYF.

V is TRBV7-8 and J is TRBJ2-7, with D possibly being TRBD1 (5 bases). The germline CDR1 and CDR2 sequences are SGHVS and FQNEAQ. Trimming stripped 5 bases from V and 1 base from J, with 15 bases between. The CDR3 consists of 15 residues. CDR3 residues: CASSLSSRVSYEQYF. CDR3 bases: TGTGCCAGCAGCCTAAGTAGCAGGGTTTCCTACGAGCAGTACTTC.

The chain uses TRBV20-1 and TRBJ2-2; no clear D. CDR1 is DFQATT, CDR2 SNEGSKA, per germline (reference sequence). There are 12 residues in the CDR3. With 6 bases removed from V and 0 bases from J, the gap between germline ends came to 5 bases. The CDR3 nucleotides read TGCAGTGCCAGCCCGAACACCGGGGAGCTGTTTTTT. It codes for CSASPNTGELFF.

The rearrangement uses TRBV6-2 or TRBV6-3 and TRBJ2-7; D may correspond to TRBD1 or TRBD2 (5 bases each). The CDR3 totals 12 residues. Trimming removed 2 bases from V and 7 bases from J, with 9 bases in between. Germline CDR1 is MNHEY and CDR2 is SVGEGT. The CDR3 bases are TGTGCCAGCAGTTACCGGGGCTGGGAGCAGTACTTC. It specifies CASSYRGWEQYF.

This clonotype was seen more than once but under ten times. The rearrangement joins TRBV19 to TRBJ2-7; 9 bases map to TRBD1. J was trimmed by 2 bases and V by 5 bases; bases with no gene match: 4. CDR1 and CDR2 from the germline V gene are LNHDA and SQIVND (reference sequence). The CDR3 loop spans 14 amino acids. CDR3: CASSPGQGPYEQYF. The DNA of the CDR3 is TGTGCCAGTAGTCCTGGACAGGGGCCCTACGAGCAGTACTTC.

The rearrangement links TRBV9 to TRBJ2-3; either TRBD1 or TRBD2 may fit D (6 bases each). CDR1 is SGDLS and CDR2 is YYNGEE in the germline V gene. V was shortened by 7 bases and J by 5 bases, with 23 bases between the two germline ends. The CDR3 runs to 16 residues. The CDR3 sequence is CASSPGGGRGIDTQYF. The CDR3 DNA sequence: TGTGCCAGCTCACCTGGAGGGGGGCGAGGTATAGATACGCAGTATTTT.

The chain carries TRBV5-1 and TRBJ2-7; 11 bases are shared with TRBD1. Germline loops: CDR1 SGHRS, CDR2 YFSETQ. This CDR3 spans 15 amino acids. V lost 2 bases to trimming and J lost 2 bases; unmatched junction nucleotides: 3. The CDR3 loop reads CASSLGQGAAYEQYV. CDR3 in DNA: TGCGCCAGCAGCTTAGGACAGGGGGCAGCCTACGAGCAGTACGTC.

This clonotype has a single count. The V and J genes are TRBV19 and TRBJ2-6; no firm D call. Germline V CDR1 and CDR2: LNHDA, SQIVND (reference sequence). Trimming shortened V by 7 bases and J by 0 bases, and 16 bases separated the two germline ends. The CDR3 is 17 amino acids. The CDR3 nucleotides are TGTGCCAGTAAGGTAGGGCTGACTTACTCTGGGGCCAACGTCCTGACTTTC. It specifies CASKVGLTYSGANVLTF.

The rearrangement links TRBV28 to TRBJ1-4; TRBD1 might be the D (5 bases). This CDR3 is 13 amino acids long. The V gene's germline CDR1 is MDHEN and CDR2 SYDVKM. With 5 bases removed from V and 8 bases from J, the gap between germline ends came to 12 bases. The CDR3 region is CASSGTYPEKLFF. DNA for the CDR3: TGTGCCAGCAGTGGGACTTATCCGGAAAAACTGTTTTTT.

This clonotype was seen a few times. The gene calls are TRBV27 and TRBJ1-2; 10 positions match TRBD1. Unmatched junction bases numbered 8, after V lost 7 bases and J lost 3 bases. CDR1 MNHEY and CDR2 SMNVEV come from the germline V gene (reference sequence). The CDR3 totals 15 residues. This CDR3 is CASTLRTGGDYGYTF. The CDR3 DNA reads TGTGCCAGCACCCTTAGGACAGGGGGGGACTATGGCTACACCTTC.